This T cell receptor (beta chain) was obtained from a study of blood T cell repertoires in COVID-19. This clone was found a few times. The table came from immunoSEQ multiplex PCR; TCRdb's copy has only in-frame clones and leaves some out. This repertoire shows tens of thousands of clones, around four fifths found once; its top ten account for 1.8%. The sequence came from a woman aged 60-70 years with acute or convalescent COVID-19. The sequencing sample was made of peripheral blood.

The CDR3, as DNA: TGTGCCAGTAGTCGAGGGGGCGCTGGAAACACCATATATTTT. This encodes CASSRGGAGNTIYF. The V gene is TRBV19, the J gene TRBJ1-3; TRBD1 matches at 7 bases. Germline V lookup: CDR1 LNHDA, CDR2 SQIVND (reference sequence). The CDR3 is 14 residues long. J was trimmed by 2 bases and V by 5 bases; bases with no gene match: 3.